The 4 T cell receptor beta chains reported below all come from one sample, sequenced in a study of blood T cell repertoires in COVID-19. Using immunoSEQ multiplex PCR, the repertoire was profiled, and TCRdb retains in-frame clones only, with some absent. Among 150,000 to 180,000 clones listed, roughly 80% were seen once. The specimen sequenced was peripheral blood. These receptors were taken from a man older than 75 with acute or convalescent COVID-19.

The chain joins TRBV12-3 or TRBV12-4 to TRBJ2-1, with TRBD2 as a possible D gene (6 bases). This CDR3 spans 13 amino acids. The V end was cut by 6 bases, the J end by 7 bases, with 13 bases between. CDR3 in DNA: TGTGCCAGCAGAAGACTAGGGGATAATGAGCAGTTCTTC. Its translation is CASRRLGDNEQFF.

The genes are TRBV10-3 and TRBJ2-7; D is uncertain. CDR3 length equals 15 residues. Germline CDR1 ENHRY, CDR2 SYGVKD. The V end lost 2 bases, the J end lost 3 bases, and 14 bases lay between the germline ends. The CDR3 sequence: CAISEIRGGYYEQYF. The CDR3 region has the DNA TGTGCCATCAGTGAGATTCGAGGTGGATACTACGAGCAGTACTTC.

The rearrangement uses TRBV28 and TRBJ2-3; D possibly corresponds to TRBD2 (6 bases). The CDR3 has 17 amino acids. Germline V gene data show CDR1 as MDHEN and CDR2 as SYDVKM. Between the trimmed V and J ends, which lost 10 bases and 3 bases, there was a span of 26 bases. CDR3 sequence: CATGAGGGKGRTDTQYF. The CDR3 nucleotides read TGTGCCACCGGGGCAGGAGGAGGGAAAGGGAGGACAGATACGCAGTATTTT.

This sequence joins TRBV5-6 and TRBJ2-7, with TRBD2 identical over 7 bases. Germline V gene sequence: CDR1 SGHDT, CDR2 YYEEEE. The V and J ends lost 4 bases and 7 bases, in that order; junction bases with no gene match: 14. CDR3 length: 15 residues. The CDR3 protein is CASSPAGPGGKEQYV. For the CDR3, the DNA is TGTGCCAGCAGCCCGGCCGGGCCGGGGGGAAAAGAGCAGTACGTC.